These 27 T cell receptor beta chains share one sample of origin, sequenced in a study of T cell responses to AZD1222 COVID-19 vaccine. Repertoires were generated with immunoSEQ multiplex PCR, while TCRdb's copy carries only in-frame clones and drops some. The sample has tens of thousands of clones; about 79% are singletons. The source was peripheral blood, collected on day 0 of AZD1222 vaccination. Receptors originate from an adult in good health.

The gene calls are TRBV18 and TRBJ1-2; 8 bases line up with TRBD1. Germline CDR1 is KGHSH and CDR2 is LQKENI. This CDR3 region has 13 residues. V gave up 6 bases and J gave up 6 bases; unmatched junction bases: 6. This CDR3 reads CASSPDRVHGYTF. The DNA for the CDR3 is TGTGCCAGCTCTCCGGACAGGGTACATGGCTACACCTTC.

This chain links TRBV7-8 with TRBJ1-5, with TRBD1 matching 7 bases. The CDR3 has 17 residues. Trimming removed 5 bases from V and 0 bases from J; junction bases left unmatched: 10. The germline V gene encodes CDR1 SGHVS and CDR2 FQNEAQ. The CDR3: CASSVSGTAYSNQPQHF. DNA for the CDR3: TGTGCCAGCAGCGTTTCCGGGACAGCGTATAGCAATCAGCCCCAGCATTTT.

J is TRBJ1-2 and V is TRBV28, with D hard to call. CDR3 length equals 15 residues. CDR1 MDHEN and CDR2 SYDVKM come from the germline V gene. V dropped 3 bases and J dropped 4 bases, with 15 bases sitting between them. CDR3 sequence (DNA): TGTGCCAGCAGTTTGATCGGTAGGGCTTCCTATGGCTACACCTTC. The encoded protein is CASSLIGRASYGYTF.

The gene calls are TRBV28 and TRBJ1-5, with D perhaps TRBD1 (6 bases). Germline V gene lookup returns CDR1 MDHEN and CDR2 SYDVKM. Trimming stripped 3 bases from V and 4 bases from J, with 13 bases between. The CDR3 covers 15 residues. The CDR3 DNA follows: TGTGCCAGCAGTTTCTCGGGGGCCTTTAATCAGCCCCAGCATTTT. Its protein is CASSFSGAFNQPQHF. The whole variable domain, remainder taken from reference TRBV28 and TRBJ1-5, is DVKVTQSSRYLVKRTGEKVFLECVQDMDHENMFWYRQDPGLGLRLIYFSYDVKMKEKGDIPEGYSVSREKKERFSLILESASTNQTSMYLCASSFSGAFNQPQHFGDGTRLSIL.

The chain links TRBV30 to TRBJ2-7; TRBD1 or TRBD2 may be the D gene (6 bases each). This CDR3 region has 12 residues. Between the trimmed V and J ends, which lost 2 bases and 3 bases, there was a span of 8 bases. Germline V CDR1 and CDR2: GTSNPN, SVGIG (reference sequence). CDR3 DNA: TGTGCCTGGAGTAAGGGGGGCTACGAGCAGTACGTC. Its protein product is CAWSKGGYEQYV.

This clone was recorded only once. J is TRBJ1-6 and V is TRBV6-5, with TRBD1 as a possible D gene (5 bases). CDR3 length: 14 amino acids. CDR1 is MNHEY, CDR2 SVGAGI, per germline. Trimming cost V 0 bases and J 10 bases, with 10 bases left between them. DNA of the CDR3: TGTGCCAGCAGTTACTCAGACAGTTTATCACCCCTCCACTTT. It is translated as CASSYSDSLSPLHF.

This chain joins TRBV19 and TRBJ1-1; 7 bases fit TRBD1. Germline-derived CDR1 and CDR2 are LNHDA and SQIVND (reference sequence). V shed 5 bases, J shed 0 bases, and the junction held 18 bases outside the gene matches. The CDR3 has 19 residues. The CDR3 spells CASSPQRIQGPYMNTEAFF. The CDR3 bases are TGTGCCAGTAGTCCCCAACGAATACAGGGGCCATATATGAACACTGAAGCTTTCTTT.

The rearrangement links TRBV10-2 to TRBJ2-7; 10 positions agree with TRBD2. The CDR3 is 15 amino acids. The germline gives CDR1 WSHSY, CDR2 SAAADI. Trimming at V came to 6 bases and at J to 1 base, leaving 6 bases not matched to a gene. The CDR3 reads CASRSAGGPSYEQYV. DNA for the CDR3: TGCGCCAGCAGATCAGCGGGAGGGCCTTCCTACGAGCAGTACGTC.

This rearrangement joins TRBV28 to TRBJ1-1, with 9 bases identical to TRBD1. The germline V gene encodes CDR1 MDHEN and CDR2 SYDVKM. The CDR3 extends over 15 amino acids. The junction had 5 bases not matched to a gene; V was cut back by 5 bases and J by 1 base. In DNA, the CDR3 is TGTGCCAGCAGTCTCCTGGGACAGGGGAACACTGAAGCTTTCTTT. Its translation: CASSLLGQGNTEAFF.

The J gene is TRBJ2-3, the V gene TRBV5-4, with TRBD2 matching 12 bases. The CDR3 extends over 15 amino acids. J gave up 8 bases and V 1 base, and 5 bases lay outside the gene matches. Germline CDR1 and CDR2: SGHNT and YYREEE (reference sequence). The CDR3 loop is CASSLTSGRLVTQYF. The CDR3 bases are TGTGCCAGCAGCTTGACTAGCGGGAGGTTAGTTACGCAGTATTTT.

This sequence joins TRBV19 and TRBJ1-5; D remains ambiguous. Germline loops: CDR1 LNHDA, CDR2 SQIVND (reference sequence). Between the trimmed V and J ends, which lost 9 bases and 7 bases, there was a span of 19 bases. The CDR3 contains 14 residues. The CDR3 DNA follows: TGTGCCAGCGACGTAGGCTTGGTGAGCCAGCCCCAGCATTTT. It translates to CASDVGLVSQPQHF.

The gene calls are TRBV12-3 or TRBV12-4 and TRBJ2-2; the match to TRBD2 covers 8 bases. The CDR3 runs 13 residues. With 4 bases clipped from V and 11 bases from J, the junction kept 6 bases outside the gene matches. CDR3 nucleotides: TGTGCCAGCAGTTATCCGGGAGGGGTCGAGCTGTTTTTT. Translation gives CASSYPGGVELFF.

The CDR3 spells CASSLLGQGNEQYF. The CDR3 nucleotides read TGTGCCAGCAGCTTATTAGGGCAGGGCAACGAGCAGTACTTC. This chain joins TRBV7-9 and TRBJ2-7, with D perhaps TRBD1 (5 bases). The V end lost 2 bases, the J end lost 5 bases, and 13 bases lay between the germline ends. The CDR3 totals 14 residues. Germline V gives CDR1 SEHNR, CDR2 FQNEAQ (reference sequence).

The CDR3 is CASSPGTGINYGYTF. For the CDR3, the DNA is TGCGCCAGCAGCCCGGGGACAGGGATCAACTATGGCTACACCTTC. The rearrangement links TRBV4-3 to TRBJ1-2; 9 bases match TRBD1. The CDR3 covers 15 residues. Germline CDR1 LGHNA, CDR2 YSLEER. V lost 4 bases, J lost 2 bases, and 5 bases stayed unmatched.

CDR3 in amino acids: CASISPGPREQYF. Here the CDR3 DNA reads TGTGCCAGCATTTCCCCGGGCCCTCGGGAGCAGTACTTC. This sequence joins TRBV6-5 and TRBJ2-7, with D unresolved. This CDR3 region has 13 residues. Germline CDR1 and CDR2: MNHEY and SVGAGI. V was cut by 7 bases and J by 7 bases, with 17 bases left in between.

The CDR3 bases are TGCGCCAGCAGCTTGAACGGACTCTCTGGAAACACCATATATTTT. This sequence encodes CASSLNGLSGNTIYF. The V and J genes are TRBV5-1 and TRBJ1-3; D unresolved. The CDR3 totals 15 residues. The germline CDR1 and CDR2 sequences are SGHRS and YFSETQ. Trimming took off 1 base at V and 0 bases at J, with 8 bases between the two ends.

The chain's CDR3 is CASSQGLAGKNTGELFF. For the CDR3, the DNA is TGCGCCAGCAGCCAAGGACTAGCGGGAAAGAACACCGGGGAGCTGTTTTTT. The genes are TRBV4-1 and TRBJ2-2; 11 bases map to TRBD2. Trimming at V came to 1 base and at J to 1 base, leaving 2 bases not matched to a gene. The length of the CDR3 is 17 residues. Germline V gene data show CDR1 as MGHRA and CDR2 as YSYEKL.

This chain links TRBV14 with TRBJ2-1, with 11 bases fitting TRBD2. V lost 4 bases, J lost 1 base, and 3 bases stayed unmatched. CDR1 and CDR2 (germline): SGHDN, FVKESK. The CDR3 extends over 16 amino acids. CDR3 coding DNA: TGTGCCAGCAGCCCGACTAGCGGGGTTTCCTACAATGAGCAGTTCTTC. Translating gives CASSPTSGVSYNEQFF.

The J gene is TRBJ2-5, the V gene TRBV6-5, with D perhaps matching TRBD2 (6 bases). Between the trimmed V and J ends, which lost 7 bases and 5 bases, there was a span of 14 bases. Germline CDR1 reads MNHEY; CDR2 reads SVGAGI. The CDR3 extends over 13 amino acids. The CDR3 here is CASTPGGWETQYF. The CDR3 coding sequence is TGTGCCAGCACCCCTGGGGGGTGGGAGACCCAGTACTTC.

The J gene is TRBJ2-2, the V gene TRBV18, with D unclear. With 0 bases removed from V and 2 bases from J, the gap between germline ends came to 13 bases. The CDR3 extends over 17 amino acids. Germline CDR1 reads KGHSH; CDR2 reads LQKENI. The CDR3 coding sequence is TGTGCCAGCTCACCACCGGGATTTGCTTTCAACACCGGGGAGCTGTTTTTT. Encoded protein: CASSPPGFAFNTGELFF.

This clone appeared a few times. V gene TRBV28 combines with J gene TRBJ2-5, with D possibly being TRBD1 or TRBD2 (6 bases each). The V and J ends lost 10 bases and 7 bases respectively, with 25 bases between them. There are 15 residues in the CDR3. The germline CDR1 and CDR2 sequences are MDHEN and SYDVKM. The DNA of the CDR3 is TGTGCCATTCAATCGGGGGCGGCGGGCTTAGGGACCCAGTACTTC. Its translation is CAIQSGAAGLGTQYF.

This clone was seen once. The V gene is TRBV5-4, the J gene TRBJ2-5, with 10 bases matching TRBD2. Trimming at V came to 0 bases and at J to 1 base, leaving 0 bases not matched to a gene. Germline V gives CDR1 SGHNT, CDR2 YYREEE (reference sequence). This CDR3 region has 15 residues. Here the CDR3 DNA reads TGTGCCAGCAGCTTGGGGACTAGCGGCCAAGAGACCCAGTACTTC. It codes for CASSLGTSGQETQYF.

This clone has just one count. The chain employs TRBV24-1 and TRBJ1-5; 7 nucleotides match TRBD1. The CDR3 runs 16 residues. V dropped 4 bases and J dropped 9; count of bases not matched to a gene: 14. Germline assignment: CDR1 KGHDR and CDR2 SFDVKD. The DNA of the CDR3 is TGTGCCACCAGTGACCCTGGGAGGGGGCCCGGGGGGCCCCAGCATTTT. This sequence encodes CATSDPGRGPGGPQHF.

This clone was recorded once. V gene TRBV28 combines with J gene TRBJ1-5; no firm D call. V shed 7 bases and J shed 8 bases, with 12 bases lying between them. The V gene's germline CDR1 is MDHEN and CDR2 SYDVKM. The CDR3 is 12 residues long. CDR3 sequence (DNA): TGTGCCAGCACGGTCCGAGGTGAGCCCCAGCATTTT. Its translation is CASTVRGEPQHF.

Only a few counts were recorded for this clone. The V and J genes are TRBV7-9 and TRBJ1-1; D call uncertain. The CDR3 loop spans 14 amino acids. Germline-derived CDR1 and CDR2 are SEHNR and FQNEAQ (reference sequence). Trimming left V 1 base short and J 0 bases short, with 6 bases between. The CDR3 here is CASSLDLVNTEAFF. CDR3 DNA sequence: TGTGCCAGCAGCTTAGACCTAGTGAACACTGAAGCTTTCTTT.

The CDR3 DNA follows: TGTGCCAGCAGCTTAGAGGGACGGAACACTGAAGCTTTCTTT. It translates to CASSLEGRNTEAFF. The chain couples TRBV11-2 to TRBJ1-1; weak D call: TRBD1 (5 bases). Deletions cut 0 bases from V and 1 base from J, with 6 bases between. CDR1 and CDR2 from the germline V gene are SGHAT and FQNNGV. The CDR3 extends over 14 amino acids.

DNA of the CDR3: TGTGCCAGTAGTATAGCCGTGGCCAGAGCTGAAGCTTTCTTT. This encodes CASSIAVARAEAFF. The rearrangement uses TRBV19 and TRBJ1-1, with D uncertain. The CDR3 is 14 amino acids. V gave up 1 base and J gave up 6 bases, with 12 bases separating them. Germline assignment: CDR1 LNHDA and CDR2 SQIVND (reference sequence).